This TCR beta chain was documented in a study of blood T cell repertoires in COVID-19. Looking at the study overall: There were acute and convalescent COVID-19 samples, and they came from the United States, Italy and Spain. The analysed material was cDNA or gDNA that came from T cells, B-cell-depleted T cells, or PBMCs.

The CDR3 spans 15 residues. Trimming took 3 bases from V and 10 from J, leaving 17 bases between them. Germline V gene sequence: CDR1 SGDLS, CDR2 YYNGEE. Authors' methods: Amplification from reference gene primers served as the basis for estimated nucleated cell counts. Sequencing was performed with immunoSEQ multiplex PCR; in TCRdb, only in-frame clones are kept and a portion is missing. The V and J calls and clone size are taken from that table; D and trimming were inferred from the DNA. Found here are about 120,000 clones, 75% to 85% of them singletons; the top ten hold around 4.1%. The chain combines TRBV9 with TRBJ1-6; possibly TRBD1 for D (6 bases). The sequence was obtained from an elderly woman with acute or convalescent COVID-19. What was sequenced was peripheral blood. CDR3 residues: CASSAQGLRESPLHF. The CDR3 coding sequence is TGTGCCAGCAGCGCACAGGGCCTTCGGGAATCACCCCTCCACTTT.